A selection of T cell receptor beta chains follows, all from one sample in a study of shared clonotypes between healthy human individuals. Sequenced by immunoSEQ multiplex PCR; TCRdb stores in-frame clones only, minus some. The sample shows some 240,000 clones, approximately 65% of them seen only once. The sequenced sample consisted of memory CD4+ T cells sorted from blood. The origin of the receptors is a man aged 30-40 years in good health. CDR3s include the opening cysteine and the closing phenylalanine or tryptophan. D genes are given only for firm matches. Rows may omit the clone size; those that give it use once, few, many or a size class.

clone_size: .
j_call: TRBJ2-5
v_call: TRBV7-2
d_call: .
cdr3_aa: CASSVDYETQYF
cdr3_nt: TGTGCCAGCAGCGTGGACTATGAGACCCAGTACTTC

clone_size: few
j_call: TRBJ2-2
v_call: TRBV7-6
d_call: .
cdr3_aa: CASSLETGTLAGELFF
cdr3_nt: TGTGCCAGCAGCTTAGAGACTGGCACTTTAGCCGGGGAGCTGTTTTTT

clone_size: .
j_call: TRBJ2-2
v_call: TRBV14
d_call: TRBD2
cdr3_aa: CASSQLGTSGQGELFF
cdr3_nt: TGTGCCAGCAGCCAATTGGGGACTAGCGGTCAAGGGGAGCTGTTTTTT

clone_size: few
j_call: TRBJ1-2
v_call: TRBV9
d_call: .
cdr3_aa: CASSVVSEYGYTF
cdr3_nt: TGTGCCAGCAGCGTAGTGTCCGAATATGGCTACACCTTC

clone_size: few
j_call: TRBJ2-1
v_call: TRBV28
d_call: .
cdr3_aa: CASTQFGEQFF
cdr3_nt: TGTGCCAGCACCCAGTTTGGCGAGCAGTTCTTC

clone_size: .
j_call: TRBJ2-5
v_call: TRBV29-1
d_call: .
cdr3_aa: CSVEEQGGDF
cdr3_nt: TGCAGCGTTGAAGAGCAGGGGGGAGACTTC

clone_size: .
j_call: TRBJ1-4
v_call: TRBV5-6
d_call: .
cdr3_aa: CASSFFLGGYEKLFF
cdr3_nt: TGTGCCAGCAGCTTCTTCCTTGGCGGCTATGAAAAACTGTTTTTT

clone_size: few
j_call: TRBJ2-3
v_call: TRBV2
d_call: .
cdr3_aa: CASSADSPRGTDTQYF
cdr3_nt: TGTGCCAGCAGTGCGGACTCCCCACGCGGCACAGATACGCAGTATTTT

clone_size: .
j_call: TRBJ2-2
v_call: TRBV6-6
d_call: .
cdr3_aa: CASSYSRESTGELFF
cdr3_nt: TGTGCCAGCAGTTACTCTCGGGAGAGCACCGGGGAGCTGTTTTTT

clone_size: .
j_call: TRBJ2-1
v_call: TRBV28
d_call: .
cdr3_aa: CASSPPYNEQFF
cdr3_nt: TGTGCCAGCAGTCCCCCCTACAATGAGCAGTTCTTC